Given below is one TCR beta chain in context. Its antigen remains unidentified. This entry comes from a study of cytomegalovirus exposure and HLA in healthy donors. CDR3 size: 14 residues. CDR1 MNHNS and CDR2 SASEGT come from the germline V gene. V was clipped by 4 bases and J by 3 bases, with 12 bases between them. In the PCR, 60 Vbeta and 13 Jbeta primers were used. TCRdb's table, derived via immunoSEQ multiplex PCR, lists solely in-frame clones and lacks some. This table has approximately 180,000 clones, around four fifths appearing once. The study's findings and limits: Sequencing had likely introduced a cluster of highly shared sequence variants as an artifact. Through in vitro validation, a few CMV-associated chains were shown to be specific for CMV antigens. In a later analysis, V- and J-gene trimming of beta chains associated with a DCLRE1C missense variant, replicated independently.

The receptor was isolated from a woman in her sixties in good health and CMV-seropositive. Sequencing was done on a sample of PBMCs. The chain couples TRBV6-1 to TRBJ1-1, with D maybe TRBD1 (6 bases). CDR3 in amino acids: CASSGDTPDTEAFF. Written as DNA, the CDR3 is TGTGCCAGCAGTGGGGACACCCCGGACACTGAAGCTTTCTTT.